This T cell receptor (beta chain) is from a study of blood T cell repertoires in COVID-19. On the study more broadly: Samples representing acute and convalescent COVID-19 were sourced from the United States, Italy and Spain.

The CDR3 length is 11 residues. Germline loops: CDR1 PRHDT, CDR2 FYEKMQ (reference sequence). Trimming took 3 bases from V and 4 from J, leaving 3 bases between them. Only in-frame clones appear in the TCRdb table, and some are missing; sequencing was by immunoSEQ multiplex PCR. The table has approximately 90,000 clones, more than 70% seen once. J is TRBJ2-5 and V is TRBV13; no reliable D call. Sequenced: peripheral blood. The sequence was obtained from a human donor with acute or convalescent COVID-19. The donor label of this sample is uncertain. DNA for the CDR3: TGTGCCAGCAGCTTCATAGAGACCCAGTACTTC. Residues: CASSFIETQYF.